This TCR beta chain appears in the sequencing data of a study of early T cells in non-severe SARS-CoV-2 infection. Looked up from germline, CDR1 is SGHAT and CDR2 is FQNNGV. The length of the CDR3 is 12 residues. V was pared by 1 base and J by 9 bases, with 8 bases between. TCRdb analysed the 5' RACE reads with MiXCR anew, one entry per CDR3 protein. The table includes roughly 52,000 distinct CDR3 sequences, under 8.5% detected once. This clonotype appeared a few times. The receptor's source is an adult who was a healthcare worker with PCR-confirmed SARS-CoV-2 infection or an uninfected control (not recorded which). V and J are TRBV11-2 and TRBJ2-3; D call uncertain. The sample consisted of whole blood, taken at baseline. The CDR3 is CASSLANPTQYF. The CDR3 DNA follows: TGTGCCAGCAGCTTAGCCAACCCAACGCAGTATTTT. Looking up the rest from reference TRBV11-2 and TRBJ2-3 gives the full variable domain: EAGVAQSPRYKIIEKRQSVAFWCNPISGHATLYWYQQILGQGPKLLIQFQNNGVVDDSQLPKDRFSAERLKGVDSTLKIQPAKLEDSAVYLCASSLANPTQYFGPGTRLTVL.